These 3 T cell receptor beta chains were all obtained from the same sample, sequenced in a study of T cells after posttransplantation cyclophosphamide. The protocol was immunoSEQ multiplex PCR, while the TCRdb copy is restricted to in-frame clones and leaves out a portion. The sample contains 6,000 to 7,000 clones, under 95% of which appear only once. Cyclophosphamide on days +3 and +4 followed busulfan-fludarabine conditioning and a marrow graft. Sequenced here: PBMCs, sampled around 1,500 days after allogeneic stem cell transplant with posttransplant cyclophosphamide. All receptors come from a female patient between 50 and 60 years old who received an allogeneic stem cell transplant from a related donor, was CMV-positive, and had no GVHD. The graft donor may have given rise to some T cells.

J is TRBJ2-7 and V is TRBV7-9; D might be TRBD2 (7 bases). Germline lookup yields CDR1 SEHNR and CDR2 FQNEAQ (reference sequence). V lost 2 bases and J lost 2, with 19 bases in between. The CDR3 consists of 17 residues. CDR3: CASSLSRGAARTYEQYF. The CDR3 nucleotides are TGTGCCAGCAGCTTATCACGGGGGGCGGCCCGGACCTACGAGCAGTACTTC.

CDR3 sequence (DNA): TGTGCCAGCAGATCCCTTAGGGGGAACACTGAAGCTTTCTTT. Translation: CASRSLRGNTEAFF. The V call is TRBV11-2, the J call TRBJ1-1; D may be TRBD1 (5 bases). The CDR3 sequence is 14 residues long. CDR1 is SGHAT and CDR2 is FQNNGV in the germline V gene. V dropped 6 bases and J dropped 1 base, with 12 bases sitting between them.

CDR3 in DNA: TGTGCCAGCAGCACCGGGACTAGCTACAATGAGCAGTTCTTC. It translates to CASSTGTSYNEQFF. This chain joins TRBV7-9 and TRBJ2-1, with 8 bases that match TRBD2. The germline gives CDR1 SEHNR, CDR2 FQNEAQ (reference sequence). V trimming: 5 bases; J trimming: 3 bases; junction bases outside the gene matches: 3. The CDR3 covers 14 residues.